This T cell receptor beta chain emerged from a study of blood T cell repertoires in COVID-19. Study at large: Material from acute and convalescent COVID-19 was sourced from the United States, Italy and Spain. Sources were T cells, B-cell-depleted T cells, or PBMCs; the material itself was cDNA or gDNA.

Per the study methods: By means of reference gene primer amplification, nucleated cell counts were estimated. Generated by immunoSEQ multiplex PCR, the TCRdb table keeps only in-frame clones and is missing some. Clone size and V and J calls were adopted from that table, with D and trimming inferred from the DNA. The data contain about 110,000 clones, just under 90% of them singletons. Between the trimmed V and J ends, which lost 3 bases and 4 bases, there was a span of 7 bases. CDR3 length equals 13 residues. Sequenced input: peripheral blood. V and J are TRBV12-3 or TRBV12-4 and TRBJ1-3; unclear D gene. The sequence was collected from a human donor in a cohort sampled during active COVID-19. The CDR3 DNA follows: TGTGCCAGCAGTTTTTATTCCGGAAACACCATATATTTT. It specifies CASSFYSGNTIYF.